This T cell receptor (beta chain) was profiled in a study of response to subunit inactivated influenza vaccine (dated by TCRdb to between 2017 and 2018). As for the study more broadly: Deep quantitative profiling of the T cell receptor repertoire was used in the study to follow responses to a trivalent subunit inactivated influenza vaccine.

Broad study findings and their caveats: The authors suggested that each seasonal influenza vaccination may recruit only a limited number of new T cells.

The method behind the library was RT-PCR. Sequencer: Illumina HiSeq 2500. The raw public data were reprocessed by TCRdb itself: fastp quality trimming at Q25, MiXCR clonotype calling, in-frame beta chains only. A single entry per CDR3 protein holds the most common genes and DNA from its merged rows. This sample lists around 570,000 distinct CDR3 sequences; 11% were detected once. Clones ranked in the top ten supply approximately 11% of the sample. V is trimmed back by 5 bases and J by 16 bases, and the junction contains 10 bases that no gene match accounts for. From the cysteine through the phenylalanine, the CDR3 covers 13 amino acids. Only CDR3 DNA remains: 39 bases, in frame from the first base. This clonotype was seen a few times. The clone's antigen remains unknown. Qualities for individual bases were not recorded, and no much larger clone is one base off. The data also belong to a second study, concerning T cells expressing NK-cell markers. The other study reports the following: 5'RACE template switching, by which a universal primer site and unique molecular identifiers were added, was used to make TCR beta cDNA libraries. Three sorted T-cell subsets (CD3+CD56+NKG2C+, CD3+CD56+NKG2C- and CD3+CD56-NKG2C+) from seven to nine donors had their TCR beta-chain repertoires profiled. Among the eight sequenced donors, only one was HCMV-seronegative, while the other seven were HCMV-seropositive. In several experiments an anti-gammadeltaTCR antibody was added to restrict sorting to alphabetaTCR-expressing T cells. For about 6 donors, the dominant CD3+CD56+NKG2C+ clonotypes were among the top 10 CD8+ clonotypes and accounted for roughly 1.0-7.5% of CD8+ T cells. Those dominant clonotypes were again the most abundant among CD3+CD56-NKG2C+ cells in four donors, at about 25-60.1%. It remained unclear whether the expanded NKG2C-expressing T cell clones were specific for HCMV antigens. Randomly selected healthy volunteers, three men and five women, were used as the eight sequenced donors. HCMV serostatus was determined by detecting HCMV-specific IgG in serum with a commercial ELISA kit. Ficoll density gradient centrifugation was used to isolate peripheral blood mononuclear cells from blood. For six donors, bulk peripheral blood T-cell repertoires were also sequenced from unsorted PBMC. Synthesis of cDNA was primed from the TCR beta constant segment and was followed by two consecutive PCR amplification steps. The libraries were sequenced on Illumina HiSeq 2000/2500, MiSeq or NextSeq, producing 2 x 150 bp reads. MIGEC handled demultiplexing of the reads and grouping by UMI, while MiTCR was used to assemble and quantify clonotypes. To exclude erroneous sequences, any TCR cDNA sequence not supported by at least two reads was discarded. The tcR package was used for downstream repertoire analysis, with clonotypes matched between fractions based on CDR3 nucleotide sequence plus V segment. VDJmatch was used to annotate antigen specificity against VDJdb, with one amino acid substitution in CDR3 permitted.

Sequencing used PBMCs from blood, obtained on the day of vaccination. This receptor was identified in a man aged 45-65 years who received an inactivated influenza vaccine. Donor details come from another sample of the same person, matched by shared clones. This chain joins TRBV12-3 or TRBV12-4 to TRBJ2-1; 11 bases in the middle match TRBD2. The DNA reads TGTGCCAGCAGTCCCGAGACTAGCGGGAACGACTTCTTC. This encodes CASSPETSGNDFF.